One TCR beta chain is described in this entry. Its antigen remains unidentified. The donors, all of them Caucasian adults, lived in Nashville, Tennessee. Investigators divided CD4+ cells into CD45RA+ naive and CD45RA-negative memory subsets. This record belongs to a study of shared clonotypes between healthy human individuals. Study-wide points: Represented diversity (both genetic and exposure-history) was limited by the small number of donors. All-four-donor shared clonotypes had higher generation probabilities than non-shared clonotypes did.

Data came from immunoSEQ multiplex PCR; TCRdb stores just in-frame clones and leaves some out. Of approximately 1,000,000 clones listed, approximately 78% are singletons. Material for sequencing was memory CD4+ T cells from PBMCs. As for subset: CD45RA-negative fraction. The TCR originated in a man aged 18 to 35 in good health. Some clones in this sample may be carry-over from other donors' samples.

Here the CDR3 reads CASTSPGQSYEQYF. The DNA of the CDR3 is TGTGCCAGTACCTCACCGGGACAGTCCTACGAGCAGTACTTC. This chain connects TRBV19 to TRBJ2-7; 7 bases match TRBD1. The germline CDR1 and CDR2 sequences are LNHDA and SQIVND (reference sequence). There are 14 residues in the CDR3. V lost 7 bases to trimming and J lost 1 base; unmatched junction nucleotides: 7. Using reference TRBV19 and TRBJ2-7 for the parts outside the CDR3, the full variable domain is DGGITQSPKYLFRKEGQNVTLSCEQNLNHDAMYWYRQDPGQGLRLIYYSQIVNDFQKGDIAEGYSVSREKKESFPLTVTSAQKNPTAFYLCASTSPGQSYEQYFGPGTRLTVT.